This TCR beta chain emerged from a study of T cells in localized non-small cell lung cancer. Study-level findings and limits: A median of approximately 57 clones ranked among the top 100 in tumor appeared in adjacent lung. Heterogeneity within the tumor remains possible, as just one region underwent sequencing.

Points on this clone: Antigen specificity is unknown.

Here immunoSEQ multiplex PCR was the method, and the copy in TCRdb shows in-frame clones only, minus some. The repertoire has about 33,000 clones, 75% to 90% of them found once; the top ten carry around 4%. CDR1 is SGHDT and CDR2 is YYEEEE in the germline V gene. The CDR3 has 18 residues. The ends were cut back, 1 base at V and 4 bases at J, with 20 bases in the middle. The V call is TRBV5-6, the J call TRBJ1-4, with D unclear. This specimen was peripheral blood, taken before any cancer treatment. The receptor's source is a man aged 35 to 69 with stage I lung adenocarcinoma. This chain's CDR3 is CASSLRVSAFALNEKLFF. CDR3 sequence (DNA): TGTGCCAGCAGCTTGAGGGTGTCAGCCTTCGCCCTTAATGAAAAACTGTTTTTT.